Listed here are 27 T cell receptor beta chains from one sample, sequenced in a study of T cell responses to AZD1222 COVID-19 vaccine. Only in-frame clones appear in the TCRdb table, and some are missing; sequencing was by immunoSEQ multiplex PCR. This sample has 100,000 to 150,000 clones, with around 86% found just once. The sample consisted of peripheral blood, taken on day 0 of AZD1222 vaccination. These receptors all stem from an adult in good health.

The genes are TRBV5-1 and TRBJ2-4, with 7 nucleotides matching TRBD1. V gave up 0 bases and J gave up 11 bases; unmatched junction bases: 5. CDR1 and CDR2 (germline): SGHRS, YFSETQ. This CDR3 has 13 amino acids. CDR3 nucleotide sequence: TGCGCCAGCAGCTTGGAGGGGGCGTCTCTTCAGTACTTC. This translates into CASSLEGASLQYF.

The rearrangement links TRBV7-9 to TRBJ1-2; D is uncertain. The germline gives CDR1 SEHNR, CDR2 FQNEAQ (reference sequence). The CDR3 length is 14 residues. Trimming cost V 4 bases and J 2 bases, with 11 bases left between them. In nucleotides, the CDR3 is TGTGCCAGCAGCTACCTTCAGGAGAACTATGGCTACACCTTC. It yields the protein CASSYLQENYGYTF.

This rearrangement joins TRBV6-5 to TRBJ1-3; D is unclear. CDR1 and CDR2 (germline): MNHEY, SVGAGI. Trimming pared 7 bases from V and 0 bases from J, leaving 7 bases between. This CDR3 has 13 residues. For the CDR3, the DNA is TGTGCCAGCACTTTAAGCTCTGGAAACACCATATATTTT. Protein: CASTLSSGNTIYF.

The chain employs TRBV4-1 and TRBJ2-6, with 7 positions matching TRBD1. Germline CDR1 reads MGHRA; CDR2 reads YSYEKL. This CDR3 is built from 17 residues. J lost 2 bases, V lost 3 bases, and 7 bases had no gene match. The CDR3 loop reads CASSHTGQPAGANVLTF. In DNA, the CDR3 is TGCGCCAGCAGCCACACGGGACAGCCTGCTGGGGCCAACGTCCTGACTTTC.

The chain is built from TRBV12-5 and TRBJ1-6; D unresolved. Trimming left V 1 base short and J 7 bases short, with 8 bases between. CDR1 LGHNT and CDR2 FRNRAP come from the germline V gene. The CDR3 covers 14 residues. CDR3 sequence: CASGLDSLNSPLHF. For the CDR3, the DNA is TGTGCTAGTGGTTTGGACAGCCTCAATTCACCCCTCCACTTT.

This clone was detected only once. This CDR3 reads CASSLGQGREGTEAFF. CDR3 nucleotide sequence: TGTGCCAGCAGCTTGGGACAGGGGAGGGAGGGCACTGAAGCTTTCTTT. V is TRBV5-4 and J is TRBJ1-1; 8 nucleotides agree with TRBD1. This CDR3 is built from 16 residues. CDR1 and CDR2 from the germline V gene are SGHNT and YYREEE (reference sequence). J lost 4 bases, V lost 0 bases, and 8 bases had no gene match.

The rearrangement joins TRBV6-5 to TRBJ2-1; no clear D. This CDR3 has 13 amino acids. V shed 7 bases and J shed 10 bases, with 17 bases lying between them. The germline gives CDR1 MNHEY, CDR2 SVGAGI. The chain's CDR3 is CASMLVGVPEQFF. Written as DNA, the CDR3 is TGTGCCAGCATGTTGGTTGGGGTCCCGGAGCAGTTCTTC.

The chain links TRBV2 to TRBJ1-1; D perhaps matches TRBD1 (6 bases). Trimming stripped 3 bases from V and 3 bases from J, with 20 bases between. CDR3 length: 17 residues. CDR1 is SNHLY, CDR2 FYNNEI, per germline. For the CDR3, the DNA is TGTGCCAGCAGTGATTCGGGGGTGTATAAGGGGGACACTGAAGCTTTCTTT. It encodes CASSDSGVYKGDTEAFF.

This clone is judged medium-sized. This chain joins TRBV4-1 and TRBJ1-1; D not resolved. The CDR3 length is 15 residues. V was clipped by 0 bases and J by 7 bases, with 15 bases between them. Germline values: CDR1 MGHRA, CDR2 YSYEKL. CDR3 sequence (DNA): TGCGCCAGCAGCCAAGAACTTTTGTTGATGGGTGAAGCTTTCTTT. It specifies CASSQELLLMGEAFF.

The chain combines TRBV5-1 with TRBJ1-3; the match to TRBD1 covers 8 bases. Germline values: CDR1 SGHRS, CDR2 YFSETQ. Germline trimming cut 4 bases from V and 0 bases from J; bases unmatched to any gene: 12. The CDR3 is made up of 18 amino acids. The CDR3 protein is CASSPGQALDFSGNTIYF. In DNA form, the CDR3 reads TGCGCCAGCAGCCCGGGACAGGCGTTAGACTTCTCTGGAAACACCATATATTTT.

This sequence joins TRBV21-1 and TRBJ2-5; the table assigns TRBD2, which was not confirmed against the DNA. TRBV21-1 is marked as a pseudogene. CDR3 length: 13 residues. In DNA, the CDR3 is TGTGCCAGCAGCAGTGGGACTAGCGGGGAACAGTACTTC. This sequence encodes CASSSGTSGEQYF.

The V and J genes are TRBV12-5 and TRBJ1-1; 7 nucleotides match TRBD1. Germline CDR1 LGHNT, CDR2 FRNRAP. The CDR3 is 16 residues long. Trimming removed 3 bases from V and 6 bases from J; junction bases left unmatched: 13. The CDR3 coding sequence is TGTGCTAGTGGTTTTCAGGCAGGGGGGGAGGGAGCTGAAGCTTTCTTT. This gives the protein CASGFQAGGEGAEAFF.

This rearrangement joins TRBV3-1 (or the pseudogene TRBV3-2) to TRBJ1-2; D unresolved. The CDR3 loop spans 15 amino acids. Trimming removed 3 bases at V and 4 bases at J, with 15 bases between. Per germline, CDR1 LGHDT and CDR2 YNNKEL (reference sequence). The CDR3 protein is CASSHSAQVTYGYTF. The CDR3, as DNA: TGTGCCAGCAGCCACTCCGCCCAGGTCACCTATGGCTACACCTTC.

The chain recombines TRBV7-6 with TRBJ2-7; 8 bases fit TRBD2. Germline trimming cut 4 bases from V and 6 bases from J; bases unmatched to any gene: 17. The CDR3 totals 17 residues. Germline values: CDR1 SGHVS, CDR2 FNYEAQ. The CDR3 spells CASSSTPQAGARGEQYF. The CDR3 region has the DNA TGTGCCAGCAGCTCCACTCCCCAAGCGGGGGCTCGTGGCGAGCAGTACTTC.

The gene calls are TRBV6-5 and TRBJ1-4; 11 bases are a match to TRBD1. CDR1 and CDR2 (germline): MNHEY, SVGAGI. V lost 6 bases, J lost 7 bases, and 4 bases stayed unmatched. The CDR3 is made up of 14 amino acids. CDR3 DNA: TGTGCCAGCAGGACCGGGACAGGGGGTGAAAAACTGTTTTTT. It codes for CASRTGTGGEKLFF.

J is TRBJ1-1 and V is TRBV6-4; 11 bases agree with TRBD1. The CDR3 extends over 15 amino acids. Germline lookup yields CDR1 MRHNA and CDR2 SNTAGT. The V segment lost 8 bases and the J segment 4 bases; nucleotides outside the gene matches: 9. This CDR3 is CASSESGTGGTEAFF. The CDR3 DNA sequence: TGTGCCAGCTCCGAATCCGGGACAGGGGGCACTGAAGCTTTCTTT.

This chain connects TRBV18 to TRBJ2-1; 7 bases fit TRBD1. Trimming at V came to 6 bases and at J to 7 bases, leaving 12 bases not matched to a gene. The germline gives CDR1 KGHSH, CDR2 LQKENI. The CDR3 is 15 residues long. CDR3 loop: CASSPGSDRANEQFF. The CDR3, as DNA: TGTGCCAGCTCGCCGGGAAGCGACAGGGCGAATGAGCAGTTCTTC.

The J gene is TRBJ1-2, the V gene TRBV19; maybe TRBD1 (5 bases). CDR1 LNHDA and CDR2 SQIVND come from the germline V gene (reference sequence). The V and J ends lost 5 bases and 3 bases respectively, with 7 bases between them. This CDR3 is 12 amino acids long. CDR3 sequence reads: CASSQGHYGYTF. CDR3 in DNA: TGTGCCAGTAGTCAGGGACACTATGGCTACACCTTC.

CDR3 bases: TGTGCCAGCAGTGAAGGATCGGGACAAGTTTTACTAGGTGAAAAACTGTTTTTT. Protein product: CASSEGSGQVLLGEKLFF. The chain uses TRBV6-1 and TRBJ1-4; tentative D call: TRBD1 (6 bases). Per germline, CDR1 MNHNS and CDR2 SASEGT. This CDR3 contains 18 residues. Deletions cut 1 base from V and 7 bases from J, with 22 bases between.

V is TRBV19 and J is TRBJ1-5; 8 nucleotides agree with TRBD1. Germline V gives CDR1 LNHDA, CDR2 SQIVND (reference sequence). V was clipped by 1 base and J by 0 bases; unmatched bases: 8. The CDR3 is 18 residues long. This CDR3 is CASSIGIGQGYSNQPQHF. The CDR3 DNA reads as TGTGCCAGTAGTATAGGGATAGGACAGGGCTATAGCAATCAGCCCCAGCATTTT.

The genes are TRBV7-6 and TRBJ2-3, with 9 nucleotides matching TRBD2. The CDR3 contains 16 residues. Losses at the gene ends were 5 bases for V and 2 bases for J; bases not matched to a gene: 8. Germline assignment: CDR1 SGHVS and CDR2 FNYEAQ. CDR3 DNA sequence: TGTGCCAGCAGCCCCGGGGCGGGGGGGTTCACAGATACGCAGTATTTT. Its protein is CASSPGAGGFTDTQYF.

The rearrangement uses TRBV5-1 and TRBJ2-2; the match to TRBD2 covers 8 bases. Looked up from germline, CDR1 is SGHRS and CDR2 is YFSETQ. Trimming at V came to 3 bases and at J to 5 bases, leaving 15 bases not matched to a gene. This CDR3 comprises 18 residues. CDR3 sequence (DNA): TGCGCCAGCAGCTCCCCCATTGGGGGCGCGGGGGGAACCGGGGAGCTGTTTTTT. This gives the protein CASSSPIGGAGGTGELFF.

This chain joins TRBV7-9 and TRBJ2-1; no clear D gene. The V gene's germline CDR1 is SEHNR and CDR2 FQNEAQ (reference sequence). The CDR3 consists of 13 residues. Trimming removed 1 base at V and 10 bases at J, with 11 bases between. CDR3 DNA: TGTGCCAGCAGCTTAGGACCGAGTGGCGAGCAGTTCTTC. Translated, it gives CASSLGPSGEQFF.

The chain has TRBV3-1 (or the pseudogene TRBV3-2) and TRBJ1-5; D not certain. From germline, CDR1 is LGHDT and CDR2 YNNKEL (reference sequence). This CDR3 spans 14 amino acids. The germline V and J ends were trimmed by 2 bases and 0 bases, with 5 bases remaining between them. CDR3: CASSQYVSNQPQHF. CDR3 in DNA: TGTGCCAGCAGCCAATACGTTAGCAATCAGCCCCAGCATTTT.

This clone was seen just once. The DNA for the CDR3 is TGTGCCAGCAGCGGGACGGTCAACACCATATATTTT. Encoded protein: CASSGTVNTIYF. The J gene is TRBJ1-3, the V gene TRBV5-6; D is perhaps TRBD1 (5 bases). Deletions cut 4 bases from V and 7 bases from J, with 9 bases between. Germline loops: CDR1 SGHDT, CDR2 YYEEEE. The CDR3 runs 12 residues.

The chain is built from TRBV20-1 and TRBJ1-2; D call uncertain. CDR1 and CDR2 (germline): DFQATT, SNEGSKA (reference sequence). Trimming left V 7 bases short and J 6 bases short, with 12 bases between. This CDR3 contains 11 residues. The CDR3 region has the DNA TGCAGTGGGAAGGAGAACCATGGCTACACCTTC. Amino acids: CSGKENHGYTF.

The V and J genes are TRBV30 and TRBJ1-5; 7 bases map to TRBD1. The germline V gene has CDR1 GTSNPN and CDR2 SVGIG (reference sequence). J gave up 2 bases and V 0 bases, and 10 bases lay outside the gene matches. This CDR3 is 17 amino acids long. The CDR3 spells CAWSVPYRGSGNQPQHF. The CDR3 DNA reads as TGTGCCTGGAGTGTACCCTACAGGGGAAGCGGCAATCAGCCCCAGCATTTT.